This T cell receptor (beta chain) emerged from a study of blood T cell repertoires in COVID-19. The germline V gene has CDR1 KGHSH and CDR2 LQKENI. V was cut by 3 bases and J by 5 bases, with 8 bases left in between. The CDR3 consists of 12 residues. Profiling relied on immunoSEQ multiplex PCR, and the TCRdb table lists in-frame clones only, not all of them. The sample yields over 90,000 clones, 87% seen once. The specimen sequenced was peripheral blood. The receptor was derived from a man in his forties or fifties in a cohort sampled during active COVID-19. V gene TRBV18 combines with J gene TRBJ2-7, with D possibly matching TRBD2 (6 bases). The CDR3 bases are TGTGCCAGCTCACCTACGGGGGACGAGCAGTACTTC. Translation: CASSPTGDEQYF.